This is a list of T cell receptor beta chains from one sample in a study of T cell changes during pregnancy in multiple sclerosis. TCRdb keeps only in-frame clones here, not all; method: immunoSEQ multiplex PCR. The table lists about 43,000 clones, approximately 91% of them singletons. The sample consisted of PBMCs (not recorded whether the cells were cultured). The receptors come from a female donor with multiple sclerosis, enrolled in a pregnancy study. The CDR3 runs from the conserved cysteine through the conserved F or W.

v_call,cdr3_length,j_call,cdr3_aa
TRBV5-6,16,TRBJ2-5,CASSLFTGNLQETQYF
TRBV5-6,14,TRBJ1-2,CASSPPGQRVGYTF
TRBV2,14,TRBJ2-3,CASSDLAESDTQYF
TRBV4-2,14,TRBJ2-1,CASSQAGLGNEQFF
TRBV16,11,TRBJ1-3,CASTGRDTIYF
TRBV6-5,14,TRBJ2-7,CASSYWGEDYEQYF
TRBV19,13,TRBJ1-5,CASLGRGAQPQHF
TRBV2,14,TRBJ1-2,CASSEGLVNYGYTF
TRBV19,16,TRBJ2-2,CASSIGLASYTGELFF
TRBV19,14,TRBJ2-7,CASSIRGIEDEQYF
TRBV19,13,TRBJ2-7,CASSIVGSDEQYF
TRBV29-1,13,TRBJ2-3,CSAGTGSADTQYF
TRBV2,11,TRBJ1-1,CASSANTEAFF
TRBV7-9,16,TRBJ2-1,CASSFSGRAAYNEQFF
TRBV19,13,TRBJ1-2,CASTQDRDYGYTF
TRBV6-6,15,TRBJ1-1,CASSGTGTGHTEAFF
TRBV27,20,TRBJ2-2,CASSLRPPSGAGANTGELFF
TRBV7-6,16,TRBJ2-7,CASSSSPDRGYHEQYF
TRBV29-1,13,TRBJ2-2,CSVKRDDTGELFF
TRBV5-1,13,TRBJ1-1,CASSLGSGTEAFF
TRBV12-5,17,TRBJ2-1,CASGLVLRDRGSDEQFF
TRBV9,15,TRBJ2-2,CASSVHVGGTGELFF
TRBV5-6,16,TRBJ2-1,CASSDLAGKIYNEQFF
TRBV29-1,13,TRBJ1-3,CSVEGTTGNTIYF
TRBV19,13,TRBJ2-1,CASSMEASGEQFF
TRBV4-2,17,TRBJ1-1,CASSQDPSETSNTEAFF
TRBV11-2,16,TRBJ2-1,CASSYRLAGDYNEQFF
TRBV6-1,11,TRBJ2-1,CASRRGYEQFF
TRBV14,17,TRBJ2-3,CASSPSRQGWNTDTQYF
TRBV6-1,12,TRBJ1-2,CASSPGGYGYTF
TRBV18,13,TRBJ1-1,CASSPGGYVEAFF
TRBV6-1,15,TRBJ1-3,CASSELKNSGNTIYF
TRBV7-3,14,TRBJ1-3,CASSSGTTGNTIYF
TRBV19,12,TRBJ1-1,CASWEGKTEAFF
TRBV30,13,TRBJ1-1,CAWSSERGGGAFF
TRBV20-1,11,TRBJ1-1,CSARLSHEAFF
TRBV7-9,14,TRBJ2-2,CASSFDRGHGELFF
TRBV6-4,20,TRBJ2-7,CASNSSPGQAHSRRSYEQYF
TRBV2,12,TRBJ2-3,CARSGLRDTQYF
TRBV7-3,15,TRBJ2-1,CASSLGSGLYNEQFF
TRBV4-1,15,TRBJ2-1,CASSLGQGSYNEQFF
TRBV10-2,13,TRBJ1-1,CASIGQGNTEAFF
TRBV2,14,TRBJ1-1,CASRKTGANTEAFF
TRBV5-1,15,TRBJ1-1,CASSLWASLNTEAFF
TRBV19,15,TRBJ2-5,CASSIDRLSTETQYF
TRBV7-2,15,TRBJ2-2,CASSSTGVDTGELFF
TRBV5-1,15,TRBJ2-3,CASSLVGVGTDTQYF
TRBV5-1,14,TRBJ2-1,CASSSGARGNEQFF
TRBV28,16,TRBJ1-1,CASSSGGREVNTEAFF
TRBV4-3,16,TRBJ2-2,CASSQVYREGTGELFF
TRBV12-2,17,TRBJ2-5,CASRLEVGGLASKTQYF
TRBV18,17,TRBJ2-5,CASSPPIANRGQETQYF
TRBV18,12,TRBJ2-7,CASSPDRDEQYF
TRBV4-3,14,TRBJ2-7,CASSQLLVNYEQYF